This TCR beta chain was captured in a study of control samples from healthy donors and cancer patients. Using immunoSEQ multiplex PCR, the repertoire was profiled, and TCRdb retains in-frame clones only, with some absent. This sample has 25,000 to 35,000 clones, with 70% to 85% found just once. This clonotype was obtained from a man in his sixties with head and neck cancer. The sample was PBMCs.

The CDR3 loop is CASSESLPGRGTKNIQYF. The CDR3 DNA reads as TGTGCCAGCAGTGAATCCCTACCGGGGAGAGGGACCAAAAACATTCAGTACTTC. The chain has TRBV6-1 and TRBJ2-4; a weak D match, TRBD2 (5 bases). Trimming pared 2 bases from V and 2 bases from J, leaving 19 bases between. The CDR3 covers 18 residues. Germline V lookup: CDR1 MNHNS, CDR2 SASEGT.